This entry features one TCR beta chain sequence. This clone's antigen is unknown. Base qualities were left out, and no much larger clone turns up one base away. The data were taken from a study of cytomegalovirus exposure and HLA in healthy donors (dated by TCRdb to the late 2010s). Background for the entire study: In an earlier analysis of 450 to 750 of the donors, approximately 300 Gb of sequence data and just under 120 million unique TCR beta sequences from 150 million to 200 million T cells were reported. Every repertoire in the discovery cohort had been generated on one and the same sequencing platform. High-throughput TCR immunosequencing, statistical association of individual TCRs with disease status, and machine learning were combined to predict cytomegalovirus infection status. The aim of the study was to test whether cataloging public T cell receptors could identify signatures of past pathogen exposure. Alongside the repertoire data, information on donor age, sex, ethnicity and CMV serostatus was compiled. A separate validation cohort of 100 to 150 different subjects was used in addition to the 666-subject first cohort. An early release covering 500 to 750 HLA-typed donors comprised about 300 gigabases of sequencing data and 85 million or so unique TCR sequences. A later analysis re-examined previously published TCR beta repertoires from hundreds of donors and added high-resolution HLA genotyping to investigate patterns of TCR occurrence. Among approximately 370 genotyped donors of the cohort, an average of approximately 240,000 unique TCR beta nucleotide sequences was sequenced per donor, of which roughly 17% were non-productive. The genetic ancestry cluster associated with self-reported Caucasian donors included about 81% of the 300 to 450 genotyped donors. Rather than drawing on any new phenotypic data, the later analysis identified candidate immune exposures from TCR beta sequences and the way those sequences occurred across donors. To decide whether each TCR beta V gene segment behaved as functional or pseudogenic, an earlier analysis of over 500 of the donors relied on high-throughput TCR beta sequencing. Roughly five DR-DQ haplotypes were handled as single units for association and clustering because linkage in the cohort was strong. HLA typing covered class I and class II loci at four-digit resolution. A later genetic analysis took genome-wide SNP genotypes for about 55% of the 666 donors and used that subset as a discovery cohort. The study profiled the T cell repertoires of 500 to 800 subjects by immunosequencing and related them to cytomegalovirus serostatus. The number of typed donors differed by locus: roughly 629-640 for A, B, C, DRB1 and DQB1; 522 for DQA1; approximately 600 for DPA1; and some 470 for DPB1. Findings and caveats that apply to the study as a whole: In a later analysis, several top co-occurrence clusters were reported to appear linked to parvovirus B19, influenza, CMV and Epstein-Barr virus. Correlated functional status among segregating V segments might reflect linkage disequilibrium, but an unknown experimental factor could not be ruled out. The sequencing pipeline was judged likely to have produced a cluster of highly shared sequence variants as a technical artifact. Immune exposure information for the cohort was limited to CMV serostatus. The study listed 150 to 200 TCR beta chains as associated with cytomegalovirus. Presence/absence analyses assumed roughly uniform sequencing depth across donors, an assumption that may not hold. In a later analysis, HLA-associated TCR beta chains were found to be more clonally expanded and to have lower generation probabilities than equally common non-associated chains. Assigning TCR associations to individual alleles was difficult when HLA alleles, especially DR and DQ, strongly co-occurred. An association between a missense DCLRE1C variant and V-gene and J-gene trimming of TCR beta chains was found in a later genetic analysis and replicated in an independent cohort. Three of the identified cytomegalovirus-associated TCR beta chains were confirmed in vitro to be specific for cytomegalovirus antigens. Compared with the 666-donor mean, donors in an Asian-associated ancestry cluster had fewer N-insertions in productive TCRs, according to a later genetic analysis. In an earlier analysis of 587 of the donors, most TCR beta V segments appeared in productive rearrangements about 87% or about 30% of the time, broadly matching IMGT annotations. Because counts were too low, approximately 15 rarely observed V segments, including chromosome 9 orphons, were excluded from the earlier analysis of around 640 of the donors. The classifier was reported to diagnose cytomegalovirus status with high specificity and sensitivity in both the original cohort and the validation cohort. In a later analysis, the rate of TCR association differed among HLA loci, with DRB1 alleles having the most associated TCRs and HLA-C alleles having the fewest. Most TCR sequences were seen in very few donors, while some public TCRs were found in many individuals. A further reported finding was that TCR beta sequences accurately predicted the HLA-A and HLA-B alleles for most subjects in the first cohort. It was suggested by the authors that the approach could potentially be generalized to other disease states and immunological phenotypes. At a false discovery rate of 0.05, a later analysis linked 16,951 TCR beta sequences to specific HLA alleles. HLA typing was unavailable for some donors at each locus, so association tests used only the typed subset. Only TCR beta chains were sequenced in this cohort, and the absence of alpha or paired-chain data limited detectable features. According to a later analysis, most CMV-associated TCR beta chains appeared to be HLA-restricted, and the HLA associations seemed to be driven largely by CMV exposure.

The cohort was made up of roughly 670 healthy bone marrow donors. At the time of sampling, all cohort members were nominally healthy, though unrecorded immune exposures were likely present. The donor was CMV seronegative and belonged to the group of 352 seronegative cohort members. Every donor gave a peripheral blood sample, and the peripheral blood mononuclear cells from that sample were used for TCR beta sequencing. The Qiagen DNeasy Blood Extraction Kit was used to extract genomic DNA from the blood cell samples. The library was produced with the immunoSEQ multiplex PCR assay. A mixture of 60 forward primers for TCR Vbeta segments and 13 reverse primers for TCR Jbeta segments was used in the multiplex PCR. Amplification of the CDR3 region of rearranged TCR beta genes was performed with a multiplex PCR assay on genomic DNA. The amplified TCR beta libraries were sequenced on the Illumina HiSeq System as 87-base-pair reads. Per the authors' processing: A later analysis counted about 76 million unique TCR beta chains across the 670 or so repertoires, and some 12 million of these chains were shared by at least two donors. To remove PCR and sequencing errors, raw reads were error-corrected and collapsed into unique sequences using a nearest-neighbor algorithm that merged closely related sequences. To assign V, D and J gene segments, CDR3 sequences were aligned to IMGT reference sequences. For a sequence to be retained, at least a six-nucleotide match to both a V gene segment and a J gene segment was required. A rearrangement was called productive if the CDR3 had no stop codons and remained in frame with V and J, and every other rearrangement was called non-productive. Following IMGT convention, CDR3 was defined as the stretch from the second conserved V-encoded cysteine to the conserved J-encoded phenylalanine. The earlier analysis of a few hundred of the donors excluded any sequence lacking an unambiguous match to a single V gene segment. An earlier analysis of some 500 of the donors classified V segments as functional when productive rearrangements were above 56.7% and as segregating when the standard deviation between donors was above 5%. A statistical classification framework was built for diagnosing cytomegalovirus status from the catalog of TCR beta chain sequences. V and J gene assignment, in a later analysis, came from comparing TCR nucleotide sequences with IMGT/GENE-DB human TR gene sequences. In a later analysis, CDR3 sequences and most-parsimonious VDJ recombination scenarios were assigned using the TCRdist pipeline. A later analysis defined each TCR beta chain by its CDR3 amino acid sequence plus V-gene family, and excluded reads lacking a unique V-gene family. As a way to deal with suspected cross-contamination and a sequencing artifact, a later analysis dropped 500 to 700 nucleotide sequences that were highly shared and had low generation probability. In a later analysis, a clonal expansion index was calculated for each public chain from normalized within-repertoire ranks of inferred template counts. Generation probabilities in a later analysis came from a VDJ recombination model fitted to out-of-frame rearrangements, and those results were checked against IGoR. In a later analysis, TCR-TCR, TCR-HLA and TCR-CMV co-occurrence was scored with hypergeometric tests, and a repertoire-size bias correction was applied to TCR pairs. In a later analysis, false discovery rates were estimated by permuting HLA or CMV assignments 20 times. In a later analysis, co-occurring TCRs were grouped using DBSCAN, with TCRdist sequence similarity added in when clustering inside HLA-allele-positive subsets. Repertoires with fewer than 30,000 or more than 120,000 public chains were left out of co-occurrence clustering, as were five repertoires with anomalous nucleotide sharing. TCRdb's version of the immuneACCESS table is confined to in-frame rearrangements and falls short of the full clone set. An unresolved V gene accounts for under half of the shortfall where checked; the remainder is of unknown origin. V and J calls and clone size come straight from that table; D and trimming were deduced from the DNA. In all, the sample holds approximately 130,000 clones, and more than 65% of those were seen once. The top ten clonotypes cover more than 1.4% of the sample.

The sequence was collected from a woman between 18 and 29 years old in good health and CMV-seronegative. What was sequenced was PBMCs.

The DNA reads TGTGCCAGCAGCCAAGAAGGGAGCACGAGCCCCAATGAAAAACTGTTTTTT. It translates as CASSQEGSTSPNEKLFF. Rearrangement joined TRBV14 to TRBJ1-4, with the identity of the D gene unclear. The germline V gene provides CDR1 SGHDN and CDR2 FVKESK. V loses 0 bases of germline sequence and J loses 5 bases, and the interval between the two ends is 16 bases. Inclusive of the bounding cysteine and phenylalanine, the CDR3 is 17 residues long. Only the CDR3 region is kept as DNA, spanning 51 bases read in frame from base 1.